Below, 23 T cell receptor beta chains from the same sample are listed, as sequenced in a study of T cell repertoires in cytomegalovirus infection (dated by TCRdb to about 2019). The listed sequencing device is Illumina HiSeq 1500. Through fastp at Q25 and MiXCR, TCRdb rebuilt clones from the public reads, retaining in-frame beta chains. Duplicate CDR3 protein sequences are folded into a single record with the most common DNA and genes. Here the sample has 450,000 to 600,000 distinct CDR3 sequences; 40% to 50% occur a single time. The biggest ten clones account for roughly two fifths of the sample. Their antigen targets remain unknown. Explained via the paper, the treatment or condition label denotes: in vitro stimulation with specific CMV peptide epitopes to enrich CMV-specific T cells. The sample consisted of cultured PBMCs, taken from culture after CMV antigen stimulation. These TCRs come from a human donor in good health (CMV status not recorded). Some clones in this sample may be carry-over from other donors' samples.

CDR3 sequence (DNA): TGTGCCAGCAGTGGGCCGGGCGGAGGCAAAAACATTCAGTACTTC. It codes for CASSGPGGGKNIQYF. This chain uses TRBV2 with TRBJ2-4, with D perhaps matching TRBD2 (5 bases). The V end lost 4 bases, the J end lost 3 bases, and 13 bases lay between the germline ends. CDR1 SNHLY and CDR2 FYNNEI come from the germline V gene. CDR3 size: 15 residues.

V gene TRBV7-8 combines with J gene TRBJ2-5; D is uncertain. The CDR3 is made up of 14 amino acids. The germline gives CDR1 SGHVS, CDR2 FQNEAQ. V lost 2 bases and J lost 5, with 12 bases in between. The CDR3 nucleotides are TGTGCCAGCAGCTTATCTTTCTATGAGGAGACCCAGTACTTC. Translation gives CASSLSFYEETQYF.

This clonotype was counted a few times. This rearrangement joins TRBV12-3 or TRBV12-4 to TRBJ2-3; tentatively, D is TRBD2 (7 bases). Trimming took 6 bases from V and 6 from J, leaving 22 bases between them. The CDR3 extends over 16 amino acids. CDR3 DNA: TGTGCCAGCAGCCCTCGGGGTGCGGGGGCTTCCGATACGCAGTATTTT. The encoded protein is CASSPRGAGASDTQYF.

The V gene is TRBV6-6, the J gene TRBJ1-1; D is undetermined. The V end lost 0 bases, the J end lost 6 bases, and 11 bases lay between the germline ends. The germline gives CDR1 MNHNY, CDR2 SVGAGI (reference sequence). This CDR3 spans 14 amino acids. The CDR3 protein is CASSYSMDKAEAFF. CDR3 nucleotide sequence: TGTGCCAGCAGTTACTCGATGGATAAGGCTGAAGCTTTCTTT.

This sequence joins TRBV27 and TRBJ2-4; D is unclear. The CDR3 runs 13 residues. Between the trimmed V and J ends, which lost 8 bases and 0 bases, there was a span of 8 bases. Germline assignment: CDR1 MNHEY and CDR2 SMNVEV (reference sequence). The chain's CDR3 is CASRALAKNIQYF. The CDR3 region has the DNA TGTGCCAGCCGGGCCCTAGCCAAAAACATTCAGTACTTC.

The chain links TRBV12-3 or TRBV12-4 to TRBJ1-2; D may be TRBD1 (5 bases). CDR3 size: 13 residues. V lost 4 bases to trimming and J lost 7 bases, with 13 bases between them. CDR3 coding DNA: TGTGCCAGCAGTTCCGGGGCCGGACGTGGCTACACCTTC. It translates to CASSSGAGRGYTF.

This clonotype has just a few counts. The V gene is TRBV12-3 or TRBV12-4, the J gene TRBJ2-1; D is unclear. This CDR3 is built from 12 residues. Deletions cut 8 bases from V and 6 bases from J, with 11 bases between. The CDR3 sequence is CASRVSTNEQFF. DNA for the CDR3: TGTGCCAGCCGGGTCTCTACCAATGAGCAGTTCTTC.

This clonotype has only a few counts. The V gene is TRBV6-2 or TRBV6-3, the J gene TRBJ2-6; D ambiguous. Germline CDR1 MNHEY, CDR2 SVGEGT. Trimming cost V 5 bases and J 0 bases, with 20 bases left between them. CDR3 size: 19 residues. The CDR3 DNA sequence: TGTGCCAGCAGTCAGAGAGACTCGCCCCGGAACTCTGGGGCCAACGTCCTGACTTTC. It specifies CASSQRDSPRNSGANVLTF.

The rearrangement links TRBV6-1 to TRBJ2-5; 11 bases match TRBD1. The CDR3 sequence is 14 residues long. CDR1 MNHNS and CDR2 SASEGT come from the germline V gene. Losses at the gene ends were 10 bases for V and 7 bases for J; bases not matched to a gene: 11. The chain's CDR3 is CATYPGTGGRTQYF. The CDR3 nucleotides read TGTGCCACCTATCCCGGGACAGGGGGTAGGACCCAGTACTTC.

The genes are TRBV7-2 and TRBJ2-6, with unresolved D. The V gene lost 2 bases and the J gene lost 0 bases, with 5 bases spanning the gap. Germline CDR1 is SGHTA and CDR2 is FQGNSA. The CDR3 is made up of 15 amino acids. The CDR3 region has the DNA TGTGCCAGCAGCTTAATGAGCTCTGGGGCCAACGTCCTGACTTTC. Translating it yields CASSLMSSGANVLTF.

The rearrangement links TRBV7-6 to TRBJ1-4, with D uncertain. Trimming removed 4 bases at V and 0 bases at J, with 15 bases between. Per the germline V gene, CDR1 is SGHVS and CDR2 is FNYEAQ. The CDR3 is 17 residues long. CDR3 region: CASSSSWTDATNEKLFF. The CDR3 coding sequence is TGTGCCAGCAGCTCCTCCTGGACTGACGCAACTAATGAAAAACTGTTTTTT.

The CDR3 DNA sequence: TGTGCCAGCAGCCCGTCTCTCGTGAGCAATCAGCCCCAGCATTTT. This codes for CASSPSLVSNQPQHF. The chain employs TRBV6-5 and TRBJ1-5; no clear D gene. CDR3 length: 15 amino acids. Germline assignment: CDR1 MNHEY and CDR2 SVGAGI. The V gene lost 6 bases and the J gene lost 1 base, with 13 bases spanning the gap.

CDR3 protein: CASSPRTSGIITDTQYF. The CDR3 DNA reads TGTGCCAGCAGCCCCCGGACTAGCGGGATAATCACAGATACGCAGTATTTT. The J gene is TRBJ2-3, the V gene TRBV7-4; 12 nucleotides align to TRBD2. V trimming: 5 bases; J trimming: 2 bases; junction bases outside the gene matches: 8. Germline lookup yields CDR1 SGHVT and CDR2 SQSDAQ. The CDR3 has 17 residues. Full variable domain (missing parts from reference TRBV7-4 and TRBJ2-3): GAGVSQSPRYKVAKRGRDVALRCDSISGHVTLYWYRQTLGQGSEVLTYSQSDAQRDKSGRPSGRFSAERPERSVSTLKIQRTEQGDSAVYLCASSPRTSGIITDTQYFGPGTRLTVL.

This chain uses TRBV7-2 with TRBJ2-7; tentatively, D is TRBD2 (6 bases). Looked up from germline, CDR1 is SGHTA and CDR2 is FQGNSA. V was clipped by 0 bases and J by 1 base, with 16 bases between them. The length of the CDR3 is 17 residues. CDR3 residues: CASSLAGTRVGSYEQYF. CDR3 in DNA: TGTGCCAGCAGCTTAGCGGGGACTCGGGTAGGGTCCTACGAGCAGTACTTC. Full variable domain (outside the CDR3, taken from reference TRBV7-2 and TRBJ2-7): GAGVSQSPSNKVTEKGKDVELRCDPISGHTALYWYRQSLGQGLEFLIYFQGNSAPDKSGLPSDRFSAERTGGSVSTLTIQRTQQEDSAVYLCASSLAGTRVGSYEQYFGPGTRLTVT.

This clonotype was seen only a few times. The genes are TRBV7-2 and TRBJ2-3, with 7 bases that match TRBD1. Unmatched junction bases numbered 13, after V lost 4 bases and J lost 0 bases. CDR3 length: 18 residues. In germline, CDR1 is SGHTA, CDR2 FQGNSA. CDR3 sequence (DNA): TGTGCCAGCAGCTCCAGACAGGGTCGGGCTAAAAGCACAGATACGCAGTATTTT. This sequence encodes CASSSRQGRAKSTDTQYF.

This rearrangement joins TRBV19 to TRBJ1-1; D is perhaps TRBD1 (5 bases). Trimming cost V 6 bases and J 0 bases, with 14 bases left between them. The germline gives CDR1 LNHDA, CDR2 SQIVND (reference sequence). The CDR3 contains 15 residues. Written as DNA, the CDR3 is TGTGCCAGTAGCACAGGCTTGGGACTGAACACTGAAGCTTTCTTT. It encodes CASSTGLGLNTEAFF. Drawing the rest from reference TRBV19 and TRBJ1-1, the complete variable domain is DGGITQSPKYLFRKEGQNVTLSCEQNLNHDAMYWYRQDPGQGLRLIYYSQIVNDFQKGDIAEGYSVSREKKESFPLTVTSAQKNPTAFYLCASSTGLGLNTEAFFGQGTRLTVV.

This clonotype was detected only a few times. V usage is TRBV7-9 and J usage is TRBJ2-1; D might be TRBD2 (7 bases). Trimming left V 1 base short and J 2 bases short, with 18 bases between. CDR3 size: 18 residues. Germline V gene lookup returns CDR1 SEHNR and CDR2 FQNEAQ (reference sequence). The CDR3 nucleotides read TGTGCCAGCAGCTTAGGCCTCCGGGGGGCAGGAGCCTACAATGAGCAGTTCTTC. As protein: CASSLGLRGAGAYNEQFF.

The CDR3 loop is CAISETDRGYTEAFF. For the CDR3, the DNA is TGTGCCATCAGTGAAACGGACAGGGGATACACTGAAGCTTTCTTT. The J gene is TRBJ1-1, the V gene TRBV10-3; 9 nucleotides align to TRBD1. The germline V gene has CDR1 ENHRY and CDR2 SYGVKD. This CDR3 is built from 15 residues. V trimming: 3 bases; J trimming: 3 bases; junction bases outside the gene matches: 5.

The rearrangement links TRBV7-9 to TRBJ2-1; 7 nucleotides line up with TRBD1. Trimming removed 2 bases from V and 7 bases from J; junction bases left unmatched: 8. The CDR3 sequence is 15 residues long. The germline V gene encodes CDR1 SEHNR and CDR2 FQNEAQ (reference sequence). The CDR3 DNA reads TGTGCCAGCAGCTTAAGGGGGCCTCCGAGGAATGAGCAGTTCTTC. Its translation is CASSLRGPPRNEQFF.

This clonotype was picked up many times. The rearrangement joins TRBV7-2 to TRBJ2-1, with 7 bases that match TRBD2. The J segment lost 4 bases and the V segment lost 2 bases, leaving 2 bases of the junction unmatched. This CDR3 spans 14 amino acids. CDR1 is SGHTA, CDR2 FQGNSA, per germline. This CDR3 reads CASSLRGGYNEQFF. The CDR3 DNA reads TGTGCCAGCAGCTTACGCGGGGGATACAATGAGCAGTTCTTC.

V and J are TRBV5-4 and TRBJ1-1; possibly TRBD1 for D (6 bases). The CDR3 sequence is 15 residues long. V gave up 3 bases and J gave up 7 bases, with 19 bases separating them. CDR1 is SGHNT and CDR2 is YYREEE in the germline V gene (reference sequence). CDR3 nucleotide sequence: TGTGCCAGCAGCTCTTTTAGCAACAGGGTCGATGAAGCTTTCTTT. Protein: CASSSFSNRVDEAFF.

This chain uses TRBV14 with TRBJ2-1; TRBD2 matches at 16 bases. CDR1 and CDR2 from the germline V gene are SGHDN and FVKESK. The CDR3 is 19 amino acids. Trimming took 4 bases from V and 5 from J; bases not matched to a gene: 11. In DNA form, the CDR3 reads TGTGCCAGCAGCCCTATCCCGGGACTAGCGGGGGGGCAGAACAATGAGCAGTTCTTC. As protein: CASSPIPGLAGGQNNEQFF.

This clonotype was observed a few times. The chain is built from TRBV7-2 and TRBJ2-5; D possibly corresponds to TRBD1 (5 bases). Trimming took off 1 base at V and 0 bases at J, with 12 bases between the two ends. The CDR3 sequence is 16 residues long. The germline V gene has CDR1 SGHTA and CDR2 FQGNSA. The CDR3 loop is CASSLGPAGYQETQYF. The CDR3 DNA sequence: TGTGCCAGCAGCTTAGGACCGGCAGGGTACCAAGAGACCCAGTACTTC.